The rows below give T cell receptor beta chains drawn from one sample of a study of shared clonotypes between healthy human individuals. Sequencing was performed with immunoSEQ multiplex PCR; in TCRdb, only in-frame clones are kept and a portion is missing. Of about 670,000 clones listed, about two thirds were seen once; the top ten hold 1.8%. Material for sequencing was memory CD4+ T cells sorted from blood. Receptors originate from a woman between 25 and 40 years old in good health. Each CDR3 is given with its conserved first and last residue. The D gene is left open where the match is weak. Where a row states a size, it is once, few, many or the class of an expanded clone; other rows omit it.

clone size: .; V gene: TRBV29-1; D gene: .; J gene: TRBJ2-1; CDR3 DNA: TGCAGCGTTTCCCAGGTCGGGGGTACCTACAATGAGCAGTTCTTC; CDR3 protein: CSVSQVGGTYNEQFF
clone size: once; V gene: TRBV5-1; D gene: TRBD2; J gene: TRBJ2-5; CDR3 DNA: TGCGCCAGCAGTTCAGGGACTAGCGGGATCAGCCGGGAGACCCAGTACTTC; CDR3 protein: CASSSGTSGISRETQYF
clone size: .; V gene: TRBV10-3; D gene: TRBD2; J gene: TRBJ2-7; CDR3 DNA: TGTGCCATCAGTGAGTCTGGGCTAGCGGGGAACTACGAGCAGTACTTC; CDR3 protein: CAISESGLAGNYEQYF
clone size: few; V gene: TRBV5-1; D gene: .; J gene: TRBJ2-1; CDR3 DNA: TGCGCCAGCAGCTTGGCAGGGAGCTACAATGAGCAGTTCTTC; CDR3 protein: CASSLAGSYNEQFF
clone size: .; V gene: TRBV25-1; D gene: .; J gene: TRBJ2-5; CDR3 DNA: TGTGCCAGCAGTGACCCGCAGGGTTGGGAGACCCAGTACTTC; CDR3 protein: CASSDPQGWETQYF
clone size: .; V gene: TRBV6-5; D gene: TRBD2; J gene: TRBJ2-3; CDR3 DNA: TGTGCCAGCAGTCGACTAGCGGGAAACACAGATACGCAGTATTTT; CDR3 protein: CASSRLAGNTDTQYF
clone size: once; V gene: TRBV5-1; D gene: .; J gene: TRBJ1-1; CDR3 DNA: TGCGCCAGCAGCTTGGAACCGGGAGCGAAAACTGAAGCTTTCTTT; CDR3 protein: CASSLEPGAKTEAFF
clone size: .; V gene: TRBV7-8; D gene: .; J gene: TRBJ2-7; CDR3 DNA: TGTGCCAGCAGCCGACAATTGAGCTCCTACGAGCAGTACTTC; CDR3 protein: CASSRQLSSYEQYF
clone size: .; V gene: TRBV6-6; D gene: TRBD2; J gene: TRBJ2-3; CDR3 DNA: TGTGCCAGCAGTTCCCGGACTAGCGGGACAGATACGCAGTATTTT; CDR3 protein: CASSSRTSGTDTQYF
clone size: .; V gene: TRBV7-6; D gene: .; J gene: TRBJ1-5; CDR3 DNA: TGTGCCAGCAGCTTACGACAGGCCCAATTTAATCAGCCCCAGCATTTT; CDR3 protein: CASSLRQAQFNQPQHF
clone size: .; V gene: TRBV28; D gene: TRBD1; J gene: TRBJ2-5; CDR3 DNA: TGTGCCAGCAGTTTAAGGGACAGGGGAGAGACCCAGTACTTC; CDR3 protein: CASSLRDRGETQYF
clone size: .; V gene: TRBV5-1; D gene: .; J gene: TRBJ1-1; CDR3 DNA: TGCGCCAGCAGCTTAGGCGGCGGGGACACTGAAGCTTTCTTT; CDR3 protein: CASSLGGGDTEAFF
clone size: once; V gene: TRBV28; D gene: TRBD1; J gene: TRBJ2-7; CDR3 DNA: TGTGCCACCACGGGACAGATCTACGAGCAGTACTTC; CDR3 protein: CATTGQIYEQYF
clone size: once; V gene: TRBV2; D gene: .; J gene: TRBJ2-7; CDR3 DNA: TGTGCCAGCATGCGTAAGGGCGAGCAGTACTTC; CDR3 protein: CASMRKGEQYF
clone size: .; V gene: TRBV27; D gene: .; J gene: TRBJ1-1; CDR3 DNA: TGTGCCAGCAGTTCCGATGGAGTAGGGGGCACTGAAGCTTTCTTT; CDR3 protein: CASSSDGVGGTEAFF
clone size: .; V gene: TRBV28; D gene: .; J gene: TRBJ1-2; CDR3 DNA: TGTGCCAGCAGTCCCAGTGAGGGTGGCTACACCTTC; CDR3 protein: CASSPSEGGYTF
clone size: few; V gene: TRBV19; D gene: TRBD1; J gene: TRBJ1-2; CDR3 DNA: TGTGCCAGTATCCCGGGACAGGGTTCTGACTATGGCTACACCTTC; CDR3 protein: CASIPGQGSDYGYTF
clone size: .; V gene: TRBV23-1; D gene: TRBD1; J gene: TRBJ2-3; CDR3 DNA: TGCGCCAGCAGAGATAACCGGGACAGGGTTCTTTCAGATACGCAGTATTTT; CDR3 protein: CASRDNRDRVLSDTQYF